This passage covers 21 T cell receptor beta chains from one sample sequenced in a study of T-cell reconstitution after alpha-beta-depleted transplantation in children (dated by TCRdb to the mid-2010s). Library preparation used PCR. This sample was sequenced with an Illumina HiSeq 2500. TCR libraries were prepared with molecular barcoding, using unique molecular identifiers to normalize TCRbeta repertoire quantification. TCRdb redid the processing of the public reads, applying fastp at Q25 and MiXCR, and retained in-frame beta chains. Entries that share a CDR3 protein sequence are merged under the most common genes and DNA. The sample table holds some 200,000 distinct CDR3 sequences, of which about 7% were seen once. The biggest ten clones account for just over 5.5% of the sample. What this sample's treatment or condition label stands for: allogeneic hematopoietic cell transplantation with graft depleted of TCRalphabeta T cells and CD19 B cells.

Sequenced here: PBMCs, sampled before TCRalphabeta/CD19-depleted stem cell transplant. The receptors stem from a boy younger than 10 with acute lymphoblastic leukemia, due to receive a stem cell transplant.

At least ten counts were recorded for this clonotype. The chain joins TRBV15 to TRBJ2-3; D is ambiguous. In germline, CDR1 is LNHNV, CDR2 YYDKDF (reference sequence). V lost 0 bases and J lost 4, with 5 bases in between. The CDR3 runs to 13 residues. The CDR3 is CATSRDPPDTQYF. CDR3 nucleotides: TGTGCCACCAGCAGAGACCCCCCAGATACGCAGTATTTT.

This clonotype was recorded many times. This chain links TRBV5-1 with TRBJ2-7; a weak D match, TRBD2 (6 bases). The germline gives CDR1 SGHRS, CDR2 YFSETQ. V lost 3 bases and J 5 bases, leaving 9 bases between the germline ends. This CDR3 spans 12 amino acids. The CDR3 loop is CASSWGGDEQYF. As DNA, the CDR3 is TGCGCCAGCAGCTGGGGCGGGGACGAGCAGTACTTC.

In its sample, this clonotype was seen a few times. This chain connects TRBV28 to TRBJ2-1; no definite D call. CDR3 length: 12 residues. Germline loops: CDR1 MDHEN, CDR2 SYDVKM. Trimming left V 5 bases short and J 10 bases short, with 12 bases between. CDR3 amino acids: CASSKSVWEQFF. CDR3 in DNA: TGTGCCAGCAGTAAAAGCGTCTGGGAGCAGTTCTTC.

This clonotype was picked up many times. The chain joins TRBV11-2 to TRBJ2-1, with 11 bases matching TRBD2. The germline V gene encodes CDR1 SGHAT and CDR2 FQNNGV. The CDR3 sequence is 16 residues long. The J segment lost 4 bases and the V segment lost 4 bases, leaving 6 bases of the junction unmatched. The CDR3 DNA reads TGTGCCAGCAGCTCACCTAGCGGGGGGTCATACAATGAGCAGTTCTTC. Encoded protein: CASSSPSGGSYNEQFF. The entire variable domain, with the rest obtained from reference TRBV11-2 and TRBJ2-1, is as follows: EAGVAQSPRYKIIEKRQSVAFWCNPISGHATLYWYQQILGQGPKLLIQFQNNGVVDDSQLPKDRFSAERLKGVDSTLKIQPAKLEDSAVYLCASSSPSGGSYNEQFFGPGTRLTVL.

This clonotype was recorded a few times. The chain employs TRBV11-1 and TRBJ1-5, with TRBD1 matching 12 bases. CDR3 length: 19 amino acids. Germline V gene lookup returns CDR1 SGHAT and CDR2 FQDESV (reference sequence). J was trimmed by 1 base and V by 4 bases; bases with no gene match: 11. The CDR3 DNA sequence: TGTGCCAGCAGCTACTCCGGGACAGGGGGCCTCTGGAGCAATCAGCCCCAGCATTTT. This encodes CASSYSGTGGLWSNQPQHF.

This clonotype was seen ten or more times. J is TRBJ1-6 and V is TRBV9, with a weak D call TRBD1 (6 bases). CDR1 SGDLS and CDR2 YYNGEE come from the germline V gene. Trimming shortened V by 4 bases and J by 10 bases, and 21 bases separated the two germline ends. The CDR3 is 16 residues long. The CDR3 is CASSPLRGAGGSPLHF. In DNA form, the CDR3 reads TGTGCCAGCAGCCCCCTTCGGGGGGCGGGTGGCTCACCCCTCCACTTT.

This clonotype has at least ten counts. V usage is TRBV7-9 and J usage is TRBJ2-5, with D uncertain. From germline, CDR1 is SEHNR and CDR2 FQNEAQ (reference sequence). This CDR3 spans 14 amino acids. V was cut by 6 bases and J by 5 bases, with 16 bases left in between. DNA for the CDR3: TGTGCCAGCAGTTTTGCGCTAGAACAGGAGACCCAGTACTTC. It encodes CASSFALEQETQYF.

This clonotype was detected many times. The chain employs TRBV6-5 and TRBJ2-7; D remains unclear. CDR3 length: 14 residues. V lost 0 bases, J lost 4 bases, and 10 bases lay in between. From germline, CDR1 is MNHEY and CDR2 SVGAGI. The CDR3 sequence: CASSYSGQSYEQYF. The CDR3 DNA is TGTGCCAGCAGTTACTCCGGCCAGAGTTACGAGCAGTACTTC.

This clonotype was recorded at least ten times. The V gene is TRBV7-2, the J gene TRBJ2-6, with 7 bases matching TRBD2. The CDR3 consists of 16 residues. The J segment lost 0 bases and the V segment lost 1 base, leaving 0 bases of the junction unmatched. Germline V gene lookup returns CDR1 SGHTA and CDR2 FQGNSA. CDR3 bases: TGTGCCAGCAGCTTAGGCGGGAGCTCTGGGGCCAACGTCCTGACTTTC. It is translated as CASSLGGSSGANVLTF. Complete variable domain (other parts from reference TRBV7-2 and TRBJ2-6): GAGVSQSPSNKVTEKGKDVELRCDPISGHTALYWYRQSLGQGLEFLIYFQGNSAPDKSGLPSDRFSAERTGGSVSTLTIQRTQQEDSAVYLCASSLGGSSGANVLTFGAGSRLTVL.

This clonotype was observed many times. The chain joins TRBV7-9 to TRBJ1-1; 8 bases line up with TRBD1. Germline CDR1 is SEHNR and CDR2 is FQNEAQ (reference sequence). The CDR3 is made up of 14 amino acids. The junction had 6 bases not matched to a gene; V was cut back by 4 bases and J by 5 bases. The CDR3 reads CASSSTGGRTEAFF. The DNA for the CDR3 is TGTGCCAGCAGCTCCACAGGGGGGAGGACTGAAGCTTTCTTT.

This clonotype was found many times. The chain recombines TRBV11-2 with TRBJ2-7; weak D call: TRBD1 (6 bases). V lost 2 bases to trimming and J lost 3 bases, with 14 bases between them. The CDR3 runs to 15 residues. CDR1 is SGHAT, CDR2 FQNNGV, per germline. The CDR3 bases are TGTGCCAGCAGCTTACTGCAGGGGTCGATCTACGAGCAGTACTTC. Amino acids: CASSLLQGSIYEQYF.

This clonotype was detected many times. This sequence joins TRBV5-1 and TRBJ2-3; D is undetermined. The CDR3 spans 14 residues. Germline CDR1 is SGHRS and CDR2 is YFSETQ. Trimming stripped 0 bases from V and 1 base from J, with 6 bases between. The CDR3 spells CASSLEWGTDTQYF. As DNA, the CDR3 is TGCGCCAGCAGCTTGGAGTGGGGCACAGATACGCAGTATTTT. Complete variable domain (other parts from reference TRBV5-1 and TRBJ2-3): KAGVTQTPRYLIKTRGQQVTLSCSPISGHRSVSWYQQTPGQGLQFLFEYFSETQRNKGNFPGRFSGRQFSNSRSEMNVSTLELGDSALYLCASSLEWGTDTQYFGPGTRLTVL.

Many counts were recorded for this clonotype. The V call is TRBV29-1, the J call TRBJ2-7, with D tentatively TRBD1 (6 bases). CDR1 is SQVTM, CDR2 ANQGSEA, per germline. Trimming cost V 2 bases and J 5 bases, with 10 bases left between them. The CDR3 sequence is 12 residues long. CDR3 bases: TGCAGCGTTGAAACAGGGATGAACGAGCAGTACTTC. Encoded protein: CSVETGMNEQYF.

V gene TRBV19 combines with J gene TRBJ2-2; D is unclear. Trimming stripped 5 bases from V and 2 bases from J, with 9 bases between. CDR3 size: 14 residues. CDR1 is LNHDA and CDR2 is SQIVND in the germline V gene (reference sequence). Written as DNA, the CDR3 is TGTGCCAGTAGTTGGGCTCAAAACACCGGGGAGCTGTTTTTT. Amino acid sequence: CASSWAQNTGELFF.

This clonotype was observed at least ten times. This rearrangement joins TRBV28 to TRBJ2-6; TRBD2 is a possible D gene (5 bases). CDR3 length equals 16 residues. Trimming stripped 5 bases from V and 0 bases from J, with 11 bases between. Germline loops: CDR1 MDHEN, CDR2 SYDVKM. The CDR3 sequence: CASSTSPVSGANVLTF. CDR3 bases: TGTGCCAGCAGTACTAGTCCGGTCTCTGGGGCCAACGTCCTGACTTTC. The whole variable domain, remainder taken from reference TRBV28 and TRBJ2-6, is DVKVTQSSRYLVKRTGEKVFLECVQDMDHENMFWYRQDPGLGLRLIYFSYDVKMKEKGDIPEGYSVSREKKERFSLILESASTNQTSMYLCASSTSPVSGANVLTFGAGSRLTVL.

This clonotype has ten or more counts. CDR3 bases: TGCAGCGTTGGGTGGTCCGATACCTCACTCAATGAGCAGTTCTTC. This codes for CSVGWSDTSLNEQFF. The J gene is TRBJ2-1, the V gene TRBV29-1; D is uncertain. V lost 4 bases and J 6 bases, leaving 19 bases between the germline ends. Per germline, CDR1 SQVTM and CDR2 ANQGSEA. The CDR3 sequence is 15 residues long.

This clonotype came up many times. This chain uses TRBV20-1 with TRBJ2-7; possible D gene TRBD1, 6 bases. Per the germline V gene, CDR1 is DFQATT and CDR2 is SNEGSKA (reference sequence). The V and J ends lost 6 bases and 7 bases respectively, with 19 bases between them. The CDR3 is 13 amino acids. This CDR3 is CSAAGTGHQEQYF. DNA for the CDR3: TGCAGTGCGGCCGGTACAGGGCATCAGGAGCAGTACTTC.

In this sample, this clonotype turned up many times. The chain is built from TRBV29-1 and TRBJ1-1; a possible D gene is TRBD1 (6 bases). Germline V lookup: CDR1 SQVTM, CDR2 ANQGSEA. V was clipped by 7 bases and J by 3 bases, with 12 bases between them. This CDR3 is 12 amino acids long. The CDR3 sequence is CSARKGDTEAFF. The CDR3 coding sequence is TGCAGCGCTCGAAAGGGGGACACTGAAGCTTTCTTT.

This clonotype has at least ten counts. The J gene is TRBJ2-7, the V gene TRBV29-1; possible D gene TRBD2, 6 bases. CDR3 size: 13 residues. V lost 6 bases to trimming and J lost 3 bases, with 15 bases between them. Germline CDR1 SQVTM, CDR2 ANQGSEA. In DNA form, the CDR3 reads TGCAGCGTCGTAGGGGAGGTGTTCTACGAGCAGTACTTC. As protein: CSVVGEVFYEQYF.

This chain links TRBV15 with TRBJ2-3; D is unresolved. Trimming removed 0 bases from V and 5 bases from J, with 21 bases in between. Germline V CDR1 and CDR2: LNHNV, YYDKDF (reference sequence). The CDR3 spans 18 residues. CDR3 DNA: TGTGCCACCAGCAGAGATCAGAGGATCCTCCCAAACAGAGATACGCAGTATTTT. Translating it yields CATSRDQRILPNRDTQYF. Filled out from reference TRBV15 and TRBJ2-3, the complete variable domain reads DAMVIQNPRYQVTQFGKPVTLSCSQTLNHNVMYWYQQKSSQAPKLLFHYYDKDFNNEADTPDNFQSRRPNTSFCFLDIRSPGLGDTAMYLCATSRDQRILPNRDTQYFGPGTRLTVL.

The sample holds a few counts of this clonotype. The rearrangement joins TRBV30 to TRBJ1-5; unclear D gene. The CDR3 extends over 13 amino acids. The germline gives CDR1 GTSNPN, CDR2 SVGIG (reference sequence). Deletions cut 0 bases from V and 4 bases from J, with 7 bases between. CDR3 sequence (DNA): TGTGCCTGGAGTGTTGTGGGGAATCAGCCCCAGCATTTT. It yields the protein CAWSVVGNQPQHF.